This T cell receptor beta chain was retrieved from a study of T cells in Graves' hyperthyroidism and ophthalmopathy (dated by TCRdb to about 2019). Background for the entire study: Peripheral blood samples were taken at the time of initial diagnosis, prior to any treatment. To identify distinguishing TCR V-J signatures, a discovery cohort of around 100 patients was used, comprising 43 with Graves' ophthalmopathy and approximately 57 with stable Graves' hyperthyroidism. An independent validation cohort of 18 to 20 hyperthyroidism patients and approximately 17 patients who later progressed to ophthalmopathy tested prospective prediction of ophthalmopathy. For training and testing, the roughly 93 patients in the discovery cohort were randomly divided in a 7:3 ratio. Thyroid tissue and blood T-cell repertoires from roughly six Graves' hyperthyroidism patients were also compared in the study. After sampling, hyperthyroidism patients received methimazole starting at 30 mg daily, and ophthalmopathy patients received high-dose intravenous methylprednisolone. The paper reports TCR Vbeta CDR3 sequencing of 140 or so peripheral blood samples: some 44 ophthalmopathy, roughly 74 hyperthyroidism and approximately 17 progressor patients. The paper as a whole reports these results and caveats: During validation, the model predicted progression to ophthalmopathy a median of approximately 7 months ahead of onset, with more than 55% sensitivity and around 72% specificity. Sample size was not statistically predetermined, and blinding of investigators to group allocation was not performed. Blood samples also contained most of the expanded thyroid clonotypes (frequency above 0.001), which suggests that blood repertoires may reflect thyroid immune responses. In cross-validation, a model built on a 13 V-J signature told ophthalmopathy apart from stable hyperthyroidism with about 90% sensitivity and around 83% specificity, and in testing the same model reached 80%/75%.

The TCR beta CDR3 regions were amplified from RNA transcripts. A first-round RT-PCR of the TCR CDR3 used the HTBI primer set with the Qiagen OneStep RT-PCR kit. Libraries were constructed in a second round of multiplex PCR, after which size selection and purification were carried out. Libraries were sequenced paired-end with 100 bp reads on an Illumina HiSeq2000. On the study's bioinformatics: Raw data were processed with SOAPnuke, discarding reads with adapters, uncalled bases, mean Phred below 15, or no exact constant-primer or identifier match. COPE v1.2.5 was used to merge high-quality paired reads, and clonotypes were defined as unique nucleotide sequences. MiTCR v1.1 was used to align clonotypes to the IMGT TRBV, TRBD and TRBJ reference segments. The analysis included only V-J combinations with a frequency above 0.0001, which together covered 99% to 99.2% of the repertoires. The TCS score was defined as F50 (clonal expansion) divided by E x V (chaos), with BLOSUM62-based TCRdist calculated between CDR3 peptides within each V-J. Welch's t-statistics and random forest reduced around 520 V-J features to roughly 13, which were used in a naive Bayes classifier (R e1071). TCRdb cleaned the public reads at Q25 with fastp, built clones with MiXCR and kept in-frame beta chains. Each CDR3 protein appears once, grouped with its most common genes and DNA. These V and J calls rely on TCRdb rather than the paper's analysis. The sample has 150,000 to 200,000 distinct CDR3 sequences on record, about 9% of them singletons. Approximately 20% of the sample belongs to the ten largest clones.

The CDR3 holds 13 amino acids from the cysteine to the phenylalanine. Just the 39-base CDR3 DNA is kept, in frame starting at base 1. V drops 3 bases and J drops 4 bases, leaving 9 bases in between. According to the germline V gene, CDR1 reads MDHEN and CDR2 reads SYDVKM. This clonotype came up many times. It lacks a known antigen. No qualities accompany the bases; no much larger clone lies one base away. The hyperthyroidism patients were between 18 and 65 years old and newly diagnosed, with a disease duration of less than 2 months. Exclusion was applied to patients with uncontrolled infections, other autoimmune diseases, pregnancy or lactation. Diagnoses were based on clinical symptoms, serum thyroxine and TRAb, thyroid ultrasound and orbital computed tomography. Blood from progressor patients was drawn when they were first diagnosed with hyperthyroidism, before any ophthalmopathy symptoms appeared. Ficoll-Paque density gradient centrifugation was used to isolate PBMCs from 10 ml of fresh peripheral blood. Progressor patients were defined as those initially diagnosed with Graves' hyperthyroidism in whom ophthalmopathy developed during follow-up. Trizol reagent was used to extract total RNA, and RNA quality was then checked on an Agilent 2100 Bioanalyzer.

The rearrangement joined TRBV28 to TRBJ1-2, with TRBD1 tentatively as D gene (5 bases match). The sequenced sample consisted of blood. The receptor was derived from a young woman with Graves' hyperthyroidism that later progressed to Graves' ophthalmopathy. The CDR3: CASSLAGFYGYTF. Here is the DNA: TGTGCCAGCAGTTTGGCAGGGTTCTATGGCTACACCTTC.